This T cell receptor (beta chain) was sequenced during a study of Tregs in tolerant kidney transplant recipients. Looking at the study overall: Sorted recipient Tregs were expanded on donor B cells with IL-2, restimulated day 11. Stimulator donor B cells were generated over around ten days with CD40L, cyclosporin A and IL-4. Sorting of CD4+CD25+CD127- cells followed approximately three-day belatacept mixed lymphocyte reactions, sometimes with roughly 5-day graft donor restimulation.

Turning to this clone: As yet, its antigen is unknown.

TCRdb's copy holds only in-frame clones and misses some; the assay was immunoSEQ multiplex PCR. The repertoire holds under 14,000 clones, with roughly 89% as singletons. Trimming took 0 bases from V and 2 from J; bases not matched to a gene: 1. This CDR3 is 14 amino acids long. The germline V gene encodes CDR1 SGDLS and CDR2 YYNGEE. The V gene is TRBV9, the J gene TRBJ1-2, with 7 bases that match TRBD1. The sequenced sample was Tregs from blood cultured with allogeneic cells, obtained before the transplant. This receptor was obtained from a human patient who received a combined kidney and bone marrow transplant. The CDR3: CASSVEQGNYGYTF. CDR3 sequence (DNA): TGTGCCAGCAGCGTAGAACAGGGGAACTATGGCTACACCTTC.